The clone carrying this T cell receptor (beta chain) was seen many times. The data derive from a study of cytomegalovirus exposure and HLA in healthy donors. The PCR contained 60 Vbeta and 13 Jbeta primers. This table comes from immunoSEQ multiplex PCR, and its TCRdb copy is limited to in-frame clones, with some not included. This table holds about 120,000 clones, more than 60% found once. Germline V gene data show CDR1 as SGHTA and CDR2 as FQGTGA. The CDR3 has 16 amino acids. The ends lost 5 bases at V and 1 base at J; junction bases unmatched: 6. This sequence was found in a woman in her 40s in good health and CMV-seronegative. The chain has TRBV7-3 and TRBJ2-2, with 8 positions matching TRBD2. The specimen was PBMCs. CDR3 protein: CASSQSGGRNTGELFF. The DNA of the CDR3 is TGTGCCAGCAGCCAGTCGGGAGGGAGGAACACCGGGGAGCTGTTTTTT.